This TCR beta chain was sequenced for a study of control samples from healthy donors and cancer patients. Germline V gene lookup returns CDR1 SGDLS and CDR2 YYNGEE. Deletions cut 3 bases from V and 4 bases from J, with 16 bases between. The CDR3 is 15 amino acids. The data were produced by immunoSEQ multiplex PCR, yet TCRdb's version contains in-frame clones alone and is incomplete. The sample has about 10,000 clones, approximately 91% seen once. The gene calls are TRBV9 and TRBJ2-5, with D uncertain. The origin of this receptor is a man aged 60-69 years with colorectal cancer. Sequences were obtained from PBMCs. The DNA of the CDR3 is TGTGCCAGCAGCGGAAGCTTGGTTCTTGGAGAGACCCAGTACTTC. Encoded protein: CASSGSLVLGETQYF.